A selection of T cell receptor beta chains follows, all from one sample in a study of T cell responses to AZD1222 COVID-19 vaccine. The method was immunoSEQ multiplex PCR; TCRdb's version includes in-frame clones alone and lacks a portion of them. The sample has around 130,000 clones, about 88% seen once; the top ten hold roughly 7.4%. Sequencing was performed on peripheral blood, taken on day 0 of AZD1222 vaccination. Source of these receptors: an adult in good health. Each CDR3 is given with its conserved first and last residue. The D gene is left open where the match is weak. Some rows mark clone size as missing; the rest say once, few, many or name a class of expanded clone.

NA | TRBJ2-1 | NA | TRBV7-2 | CASRFGGTRNEQFF | TGTGCCAGCAGATTCGGCGGGACCCGGAATGAGCAGTTCTTC
NA | TRBJ2-7 | NA | TRBV30 | CAWSESNLLYEQYF | TGTGCCTGGAGTGAAAGTAACCTCCTCTACGAGCAGTACTTC
once | TRBJ2-2 | NA | TRBV5-1 | CASSHRVGYGELFF | TGCGCCAGCAGCCATAGAGTTGGATATGGGGAGCTGTTTTTT
NA | TRBJ2-3 | TRBD2 | TRBV7-2 | CASSFLAASTDTQYF | TGTGCCAGCAGCTTCCTAGCGGCTAGCACAGATACGCAGTATTTT
NA | TRBJ2-3 | NA | TRBV7-3 | CASSFGAVTDTQYF | TGTGCCAGCAGCTTTGGGGCGGTCACAGATACGCAGTATTTT
NA | TRBJ2-1 | NA | TRBV24-1 | CATRPRLAQSYNEQFF | TGTGCCACCAGGCCACGATTGGCCCAATCCTACAATGAGCAGTTCTTC
NA | TRBJ2-7 | NA | TRBV6-2/TRBV6-3 | CASSYEAVGYEQYF | TGTGCCAGCAGTTATGAGGCCGTGGGGTACGAGCAGTACTTC
NA | TRBJ2-7 | NA | TRBV7-2 | CASSLRPTTHEQYF | TGTGCCAGCAGCCTCAGACCGACAACGCACGAGCAGTACTTC
NA | TRBJ1-1 | NA | TRBV12-2 | CASRLGRPLEAFF | TGTGCAAGTCGCTTAGGGCGGCCACTTGAAGCTTTCTTT
once | TRBJ2-5 | NA | TRBV18 | CASSPGHQETQYF | TGTGCCAGCTCACCCGGACACCAAGAGACCCAGTACTTC
NA | TRBJ2-1 | TRBD1 | TRBV13 | CASSSGTGKNEQFF | TGTGCCAGCAGCTCCGGGACAGGGAAGAATGAGCAGTTCTTC
NA | TRBJ2-7 | NA | TRBV10-3 | CALETEQYF | TGTGCCCTTGAGACCGAGCAGTACTTC
NA | TRBJ1-1 | TRBD1 | TRBV10-3 | CAISAQRQGAGTEAFF | TGTGCCATCAGTGCCCAACGACAGGGGGCGGGAACTGAAGCTTTCTTT
NA | TRBJ2-6 | NA | TRBV18 | CASRPYQGRGANVLTF | TGTGCCAGCCGTCCTTACCAGGGGAGAGGGGCCAACGTCCTGACTTTC
NA | TRBJ2-7 | NA | TRBV27 | CASSFQGAGSYEQYF | TGTGCCAGCAGTTTTCAGGGTGCGGGCTCCTACGAGCAGTACTTC
NA | TRBJ1-5 | NA | TRBV30 | CAWSVMGDQPQHF | TGTGCCTGGAGTGTAATGGGAGATCAGCCCCAGCATTTT
once | TRBJ2-3 | NA | TRBV11-1 | CASSLQRLGRADTQYF | TGTGCCAGCAGCTTACAAAGACTAGGACGGGCCGATACGCAGTATTTT
NA | TRBJ1-3 | NA | TRBV23-1 | CASSHKGRVEGGNTIYF | TGCGCCAGCAGTCATAAGGGGAGGGTCGAAGGTGGAAACACCATATATTTT
NA | TRBJ1-4 | NA | TRBV18 | CASSPSQGNEKLFF | TGTGCCAGCTCACCATCCCAGGGGAATGAAAAACTGTTTTTT
NA | TRBJ2-1 | TRBD2 | TRBV9 | CASSVVTGGLDEQFF | TGTGCCAGCAGCGTAGTCACGGGGGGGCTCGATGAGCAGTTCTTC
NA | TRBJ2-1 | NA | TRBV18 | CASSRGTEQFF | TGTGCCAGCTCACGTGGGACCGAGCAGTTCTTC
NA | TRBJ1-5 | NA | TRBV5-8 | CASSLRGLSNQPQHF | TGTGCCAGCAGCTTACGGGGTCTCAGCAATCAGCCCCAGCATTTT
NA | TRBJ1-5 | NA | TRBV5-8 | CASSLFLAYSNQPQHF | TGTGCCAGCAGCTTGTTTTTGGCATATAGCAATCAGCCCCAGCATTTT
NA | TRBJ1-2 | NA | TRBV12-3/TRBV12-4 | CASSLRSYGYTF | TGTGCCAGCAGTTTGCGGAGCTATGGCTACACCTTC
NA | TRBJ1-1 | NA | TRBV5-5 | CASSRGGDTEAFF | TGTGCCAGCAGCAGGGGGGGAGACACTGAAGCTTTCTTT
NA | TRBJ1-5 | TRBD1 | TRBV18 | CASSQNTGAGDQPQHF | TGTGCCAGCTCGCAAAATACAGGGGCGGGGGATCAGCCCCAGCATTTT
NA | TRBJ1-2 | NA | TRBV7-3 | CASSPTAVTPYGYTF | TGTGCCAGCAGCCCCACCGCAGTGACCCCCTATGGCTACACCTTC
once | TRBJ2-1 | NA | TRBV20-1 | CSAAQGMEQFF | TGCAGTGCGGCCCAGGGGATGGAGCAGTTCTTC
NA | TRBJ1-5 | NA | TRBV7-2 | CASSLGARVNSNQPQHF | TGTGCCAGCAGCCTAGGGGCCAGGGTGAATAGCAATCAGCCCCAGCATTTT
few | TRBJ2-7 | NA | TRBV19 | CASSINPPVGQIYEQYF | TGTGCCAGTAGTATCAACCCCCCCGTCGGACAGATCTACGAGCAGTACTTC
NA | TRBJ2-7 | TRBD1 | TRBV9 | CASTPGQDYEQYF | TGTGCCAGCACCCCGGGACAGGACTACGAGCAGTACTTC
NA | TRBJ1-2 | NA | TRBV3-1/TRBV3-2 | CASSQVIASGYGYTF | TGTGCCAGCAGCCAAGTCATCGCTAGTGGCTATGGCTACACCTTC
once | TRBJ2-2 | NA | TRBV3-1/TRBV3-2 | CASSLGGNTGELFF | TGTGCCAGCAGCCTCGGAGGGAACACCGGGGAGCTGTTTTTT
NA | TRBJ2-2 | TRBD2 | TRBV24-1 | CATSDPTAGRTGELFF | TGTGCCACCAGTGATCCGACCGCCGGGAGGACCGGGGAGCTGTTTTTT
NA | TRBJ1-1 | TRBD1 | TRBV18 | CASSRDREGQGGEAFF | TGTGCCAGCTCACGTGACAGGGAGGGACAAGGAGGGGAAGCTTTCTTT
NA | TRBJ1-5 | NA | TRBV24-1 | CATSDPRTTRAQHF | TGTGCCACCAGTGATCCCAGGACCACTAGGGCCCAGCATTTT
NA | TRBJ1-4 | TRBD1 | TRBV30 | CALNRGLQEKLFF | TGTGCCTTAAACAGGGGGCTACAGGAAAAACTGTTTTTT